The present entry profiles one T cell receptor beta chain with its context. Among Cohort 3 donors, those recovered had two negative PCRs, clearance, or symptom resolution. This entry belongs to a study of blood T cell repertoires in COVID-19. Looked up from germline, CDR1 is KGHSH and CDR2 is LQKENI. V gave up 3 bases and J gave up 6 bases; unmatched junction bases: 5. The CDR3 contains 16 residues. Authors' data handling: It was from reference gene primer amplification that nucleated cell counts were estimated. Here immunoSEQ multiplex PCR was the method, and the copy in TCRdb shows in-frame clones only, minus some. V, J and clone size were drawn from that table, and D and trimming were deduced from the DNA. This table has 150,000 to 200,000 clones, 75% to 85% appearing once.

The genes are TRBV18 and TRBJ2-2; 12 bases are shared with TRBD1. The sample was PBMCs or T cells enriched from blood (not recorded which). This clonotype was sampled from a man between 50 and 59 years old who had recovered from COVID-19. CDR3 region: CASSPSGTGGSGELFF. The CDR3 bases are TGTGCCAGCTCACCTTCCGGGACAGGGGGCTCCGGGGAGCTGTTTTTT.